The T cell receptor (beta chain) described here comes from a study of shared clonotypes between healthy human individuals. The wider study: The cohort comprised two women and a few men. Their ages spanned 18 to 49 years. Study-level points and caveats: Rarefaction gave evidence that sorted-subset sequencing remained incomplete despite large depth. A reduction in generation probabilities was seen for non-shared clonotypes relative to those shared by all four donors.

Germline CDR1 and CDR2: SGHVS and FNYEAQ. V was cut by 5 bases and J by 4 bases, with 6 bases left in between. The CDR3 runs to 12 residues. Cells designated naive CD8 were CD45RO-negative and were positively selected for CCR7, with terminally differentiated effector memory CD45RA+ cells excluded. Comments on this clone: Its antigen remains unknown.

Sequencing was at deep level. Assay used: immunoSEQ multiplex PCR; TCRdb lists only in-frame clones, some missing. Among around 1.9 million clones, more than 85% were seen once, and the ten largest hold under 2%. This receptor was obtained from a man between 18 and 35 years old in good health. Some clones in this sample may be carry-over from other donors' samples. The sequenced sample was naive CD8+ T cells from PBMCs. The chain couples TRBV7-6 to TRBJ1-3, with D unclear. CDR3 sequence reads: CASSGRGNTIYF. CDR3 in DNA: TGTGCCAGCAGCGGAAGAGGAAACACCATATATTTT.